The 17 T cell receptor beta chains below were found in one sample sequenced in a study of OX40 agonist ivuxolimab in advanced cancers. Using immunoSEQ multiplex PCR, the repertoire was profiled, and TCRdb retains in-frame clones only, with some absent. The table lists about 100,000 clones, less than 95% of them singletons. Sequenced here: CD4+ or CD8+ T cells sorted from blood, sampled in a trial of the OX40 agonist ivuxolimab. These receptor sequences come from an adult with an advanced solid tumor such as melanoma, head and neck, liver or kidney cancer.

As DNA, the CDR3 is TGTGCCAGCAGCTTCCCCCCTGAGCAGTACTTC. Its translation: CASSFPPEQYF. The J gene is TRBJ2-7, the V gene TRBV7-6; D is ambiguous. This CDR3 is 11 amino acids long. Germline lookup yields CDR1 SGHVS and CDR2 FNYEAQ. V was shortened by 3 bases and J by 7 bases, with 7 bases between the two germline ends.

The chain carries TRBV2 and TRBJ1-1, with TRBD1 matching 9 bases. CDR3 length equals 13 residues. Germline V CDR1 and CDR2: SNHLY, FYNNEI. The V and J ends lost 7 bases and 6 bases, in that order; junction bases with no gene match: 6. The CDR3 reads CASIRQGVSEAFF. The CDR3 DNA reads as TGTGCCAGCATAAGACAGGGGGTTTCTGAAGCTTTCTTT.

The CDR3 protein is CASSQLGTRIHEQFF. In nucleotides, the CDR3 is TGTGCCAGCAGCCAACTCGGGACTAGGATCCATGAGCAGTTCTTC. The chain couples TRBV4-2 to TRBJ2-1; 8 bases are shared with TRBD2. Losses at the gene ends were 2 bases for V and 8 bases for J; bases not matched to a gene: 8. Germline CDR1 is LGHNA and CDR2 is YNFKEQ. The CDR3 is 15 residues long.

The rearrangement joins TRBV25-1 to TRBJ1-1; maybe TRBD1 (5 bases). This CDR3 is built from 15 residues. Germline lookup yields CDR1 MGHDK and CDR2 SYGVNS. V shed 0 bases and J shed 1 base, with 9 bases lying between them. This CDR3 reads CASSEYGRGNTEAFF. The CDR3, as DNA: TGTGCCAGCAGTGAATACGGAAGGGGGAACACTGAAGCTTTCTTT.

In this sample, this clone turned up once. CDR3: CASSFVFGSSGGSSYEQYF. The CDR3 bases are TGTGCCAGCAGCTTTGTTTTCGGTAGTAGCGGGGGCAGCTCCTACGAGCAGTACTTC. This sequence joins TRBV7-2 and TRBJ2-7, with TRBD2 matching 9 bases. Trimming cost V 3 bases and J 0 bases; bases outside gene matches: 15. This CDR3 is 19 amino acids long. Germline V CDR1 and CDR2: SGHTA, FQGNSA.

This chain uses TRBV11-1 with TRBJ1-2; D is uncertain. The CDR3 contains 13 residues. With 3 bases removed from V and 8 bases from J, the gap between germline ends came to 13 bases. Germline loops: CDR1 SGHAT, CDR2 FQDESV (reference sequence). CDR3 loop: CASSFSGRRGYTF. In DNA, the CDR3 is TGTGCCAGCAGCTTCTCCGGACGCAGGGGCTACACCTTC.

V is TRBV19 and J is TRBJ1-2, with D unclear. V lost 7 bases, J lost 4 bases, and 19 bases lay in between. The CDR3 runs 15 residues. CDR1 LNHDA and CDR2 SQIVND come from the germline V gene (reference sequence). In DNA, the CDR3 is TGTGCCAGTACTCTCGGGGAGTTACCGACCTATGGCTACACCTTC. This encodes CASTLGELPTYGYTF.

V usage is TRBV10-3 and J usage is TRBJ2-7; D gene unclear. Per the germline V gene, CDR1 is ENHRY and CDR2 is SYGVKD. CDR3 length: 11 residues. Trimming pared 5 bases from V and 5 bases from J, leaving 7 bases between. The CDR3 sequence is CAISRHHEQYF. DNA of the CDR3: TGTGCCATCAGTAGACATCACGAGCAGTACTTC.

As regards this clone: This sample also contains other DNA sequences that code for the same CDR3. V is TRBV4-2 and J is TRBJ2-1; D is perhaps TRBD2 (6 bases). CDR3 length: 13 residues. The germline V gene has CDR1 LGHNA and CDR2 YNFKEQ. V was trimmed by 5 bases and J by 7 bases, leaving 12 bases between them. CDR3: CASSRRLENEQFF. For the CDR3, the DNA is TGTGCCAGCAGCAGGCGACTAGAAAATGAGCAGTTCTTC.

The chain couples TRBV19 to TRBJ1-1; a weak D match, TRBD1 (5 bases). V was trimmed by 0 bases and J by 4 bases, leaving 9 bases between them. From germline, CDR1 is LNHDA and CDR2 SQIVND (reference sequence). The CDR3 runs to 14 residues. The DNA of the CDR3 is TGTGCCAGTAGTATAGACAGGGTGGGCACTGAAGCTTTCTTT. Amino acid sequence: CASSIDRVGTEAFF.

This sequence joins TRBV6-6 and TRBJ2-1; 7 nucleotides match TRBD1. This CDR3 comprises 15 residues. Germline CDR1 MNHNY, CDR2 SVGAGI (reference sequence). V was pared by 5 bases and J by 1 base, with 5 bases of the junction left unmatched. The CDR3 loop is CASSQQGRSYNEQFF. CDR3 bases: TGTGCCAGCAGTCAACAGGGGCGATCCTACAATGAGCAGTTCTTC.

Concerning this clone: This sample includes further DNA sequences coding for the same CDR3. This chain links TRBV18 with TRBJ2-1; 7 bases map to TRBD2. Germline CDR1 reads KGHSH; CDR2 reads LQKENI. The CDR3 is 15 residues long. The ends lost 2 bases at V and 4 bases at J; junction bases unmatched: 5. Here the CDR3 reads CASSPGAGAYNEQFF. The DNA of the CDR3 is TGTGCCAGCTCACCAGGGGCGGGAGCGTACAATGAGCAGTTCTTC. The variable domain in full, with the rest retrieved from reference TRBV18 and TRBJ2-1, is NAGVMQNPRHLVRRRGQEARLRCSPMKGHSHVYWYRQLPEEGLKFMVYLQKENIIDESGMPKERFSAEFPKEGPSILRIQQVVRGDSAAYFCASSPGAGAYNEQFFGPGTRLTVL.

The gene calls are TRBV28 and TRBJ2-3; 14 bases are shared with TRBD2. J lost 6 bases, V lost 2 bases, and 22 bases had no gene match. This CDR3 region has 22 residues. Germline V gene data show CDR1 as MDHEN and CDR2 as SYDVKM. DNA of the CDR3: TGTGCCAGCAGTTTACGCAGGGGGCGCGGTTTGGGACTAGCGGGAGTGGTGGATACGCAGTATTTT. It specifies CASSLRRGRGLGLAGVVDTQYF.

The chain joins TRBV19 to TRBJ1-1; the D is unclear. The germline V gene encodes CDR1 LNHDA and CDR2 SQIVND (reference sequence). This CDR3 comprises 14 residues. The ends were cut back, 4 bases at V and 0 bases at J, with 9 bases in the middle. The CDR3 spells CASSKTALNTEAFF. In nucleotides, the CDR3 is TGTGCCAGTAGTAAAACAGCCTTGAACACTGAAGCTTTCTTT.

The genes are TRBV19 and TRBJ1-1; D may be TRBD1 (5 bases). The V end was cut by 3 bases, the J end by 1 base, with 12 bases between. The CDR3 is 15 residues long. Germline assignment: CDR1 LNHDA and CDR2 SQIVND (reference sequence). The CDR3 here is CASSITGLWNTEAFF. Written as DNA, the CDR3 is TGTGCCAGTAGTATTACAGGACTTTGGAACACTGAAGCTTTCTTT.

The DNA for the CDR3 is TGTGCCAGCAGCGTGACGGGACAGGGGAGGACCGGGGAGCTGTTTTTT. Translation gives CASSVTGQGRTGELFF. The chain joins TRBV9 to TRBJ2-2; 10 nucleotides match TRBD1. From germline, CDR1 is SGDLS and CDR2 YYNGEE. The CDR3 length is 16 residues. Unmatched junction bases numbered 6, after V lost 2 bases and J lost 5 bases.

The V gene is TRBV5-6, the J gene TRBJ2-7; TRBD2 agrees at 10 bases. The CDR3 is 16 amino acids. CDR1 and CDR2 (germline): SGHDT, YYEEEE. V trimming: 0 bases; J trimming: 7 bases; junction bases outside the gene matches: 10. The DNA of the CDR3 is TGTGCCAGCAGCTTGGTATCCCTAGCGGGGGCGAGGGAGCAGTACTTC. This sequence encodes CASSLVSLAGAREQYF.